The 30 T cell receptor beta chains reported below all come from one sample, sequenced in a study of blood T cell repertoires in COVID-19. Measured with immunoSEQ multiplex PCR; TCRdb has only the in-frame clones, and not every one. This table has fewer than 200,000 clones, 82% appearing once. The sample was peripheral blood. These receptors all stem from a woman aged 60-70 years with COVID-19, enrolled during active disease.

Regarding this clone: One end of the junction varies from germline; a read error may be responsible. This sequence joins TRBV12-3 or TRBV12-4 and TRBJ1-5; no reliable D call. The CDR3 spans 12 residues. CDR3 sequence reads: CASSLGGGPKHF. CDR3 coding DNA: TGTGCCAGCAGTTTAGGGGGAGGGCCCAAGCATTTT.

In this sample, this clone turned up once. The rearrangement uses TRBV5-1 and TRBJ2-1, with 7 bases aligning to TRBD1. V gave up 5 bases and J gave up 4 bases; unmatched junction bases: 3. Looked up from germline, CDR1 is SGHRS and CDR2 is YFSETQ. The CDR3 spans 13 residues. The CDR3 DNA reads as TGCGCCAGCAGGCCACAGGGGTACAATGAGCAGTTCTTC. Its protein is CASRPQGYNEQFF.

The V and J genes are TRBV27 and TRBJ1-1; TRBD1 matches 9 bases. Losses at the gene ends were 3 bases for V and 6 bases for J; bases not matched to a gene: 2. CDR1 is MNHEY, CDR2 SMNVEV, per germline (reference sequence). The CDR3 sequence is 13 residues long. The CDR3 loop reads CASSFRQGAEAFF. The CDR3 DNA reads TGTGCCAGCAGTTTTAGACAGGGGGCTGAAGCTTTCTTT.

This clone turned up a few times. The genes are TRBV6-2 or TRBV6-3 and TRBJ2-1; D may be TRBD2 (6 bases). Trimming stripped 4 bases from V and 6 bases from J, with 22 bases between. In germline, CDR1 is MNHEY, CDR2 SVGEGT. This CDR3 has 17 residues. The CDR3 is CASSSIRRATEGNEQFF. The CDR3 DNA reads as TGTGCCAGCAGTTCTATCCGCCGGGCCACGGAGGGCAATGAGCAGTTCTTC.

The V gene is TRBV5-6, the J gene TRBJ1-4, with D tentatively TRBD1 (5 bases). This CDR3 contains 13 residues. Trimming took off 6 bases at V and 8 bases at J, with 14 bases between the two ends. Looked up from germline, CDR1 is SGHDT and CDR2 is YYEEEE. The CDR3 nucleotides read TGTGCCAGCACCTCTACTGGGGGGGAAAAACTGTTTTTT. Translating gives CASTSTGGEKLFF.

The chain recombines TRBV7-9 with TRBJ2-5; 10 bases line up with TRBD1. The CDR3 has 13 amino acids. Germline V gene data show CDR1 as SEHNR and CDR2 as FQNEAQ (reference sequence). V gave up 6 bases and J gave up 4 bases; unmatched junction bases: 2. CDR3 in amino acids: CASSRTGGETQYF. CDR3 sequence (DNA): TGTGCCAGCAGTCGGACAGGGGGAGAGACCCAGTACTTC.

This CDR3 reads CSVVDRVPQETQYF. Written as DNA, the CDR3 is TGCAGCGTCGTGGACAGGGTCCCCCAAGAGACCCAGTACTTC. The J gene is TRBJ2-5, the V gene TRBV29-1, with 8 bases aligning to TRBD1. The CDR3 contains 14 residues. Per germline, CDR1 SQVTM and CDR2 ANQGSEA. V gave up 6 bases and J gave up 1 base; unmatched junction bases: 7.

The chain recombines TRBV28 with TRBJ1-4; D not certain. The V end lost 6 bases, the J end lost 0 bases, and 14 bases lay between the germline ends. The CDR3 is 16 amino acids. CDR1 MDHEN and CDR2 SYDVKM come from the germline V gene. The CDR3 DNA sequence: TGTGCCAGCAGCCACACCCCCGGGGCAACTAATGAAAAACTGTTTTTT. Amino acid sequence: CASSHTPGATNEKLFF.

The chain couples TRBV15 to TRBJ1-5; 8 bases fit TRBD1. CDR3 length: 15 residues. V dropped 4 bases and J dropped 1; count of bases not matched to a gene: 3. Germline CDR1 is LNHNV and CDR2 is YYDKDF (reference sequence). The CDR3 loop is CATSKDRASNQPQHF. The CDR3 coding sequence is TGTGCCACCAGCAAGGACAGGGCCAGCAATCAGCCCCAGCATTTT.

The chain is built from TRBV18 and TRBJ2-3, with 8 nucleotides matching TRBD2. J was trimmed by 4 bases and V by 3 bases; bases with no gene match: 12. Germline V gives CDR1 KGHSH, CDR2 LQKENI. CDR3 length equals 17 residues. CDR3 in DNA: TGTGCCAGCTCACCCCTCGGGGGGGGCGCGGTTGCAGATACGCAGTATTTT. Protein sequence: CASSPLGGGAVADTQYF.

This clone was recorded a few times. The rearrangement joins TRBV5-1 to TRBJ1-6, with D tentatively TRBD1 (5 bases). CDR1 is SGHRS, CDR2 YFSETQ, per germline. The V end lost 6 bases, the J end lost 7 bases, and 11 bases lay between the germline ends. There are 13 residues in the CDR3. The CDR3 here is CASKESGNSPLHF. The DNA for the CDR3 is TGCGCCAGCAAGGAGTCAGGGAATTCACCCCTCCACTTT.

The chain is built from TRBV2 and TRBJ2-1; D gene unclear. Germline CDR1 and CDR2: SNHLY and FYNNEI. The CDR3 extends over 14 amino acids. Deletions cut 0 bases from V and 9 bases from J, with 12 bases between. CDR3 DNA: TGTGCCAGCAGTGAAGCGCAGGCAGGTGGTGAGCAGTTCTTC. This encodes CASSEAQAGGEQFF.

V and J are TRBV20-1 and TRBJ2-4, with TRBD2 matching over 7 bases. Germline V CDR1 and CDR2: DFQATT, SNEGSKA (reference sequence). This CDR3 region has 15 residues. V lost 3 bases and J lost 5; bases outside the gene matches: 10. CDR3 sequence: CSASPSRGVQNIQYF. The CDR3 nucleotides are TGCAGTGCTAGTCCTTCACGGGGGGTCCAAAACATTCAGTACTTC.

This clone was recorded only once. CDR3 amino acids: CASSSPGDTPETEAFF. In DNA form, the CDR3 reads TGTGCCAGCAGCAGCCCCGGGGACACCCCGGAGACTGAAGCTTTCTTT. J is TRBJ1-1 and V is TRBV5-4; weak D call: TRBD1 (6 bases). Trimming pared 4 bases from V and 5 bases from J, leaving 21 bases between. This CDR3 region has 16 residues. CDR1 and CDR2 from the germline V gene are SGHNT and YYREEE (reference sequence).

The CDR3 loop is CAWSARRQGAGETQYF. In DNA, the CDR3 is TGTGCCTGGAGTGCACGCCGACAGGGGGCGGGGGAGACCCAGTACTTC. V is TRBV30 and J is TRBJ2-5, with 10 bases identical to TRBD1. There are 16 residues in the CDR3. Losses at the gene ends were 1 base for V and 5 bases for J; bases not matched to a gene: 10. CDR1 is GTSNPN and CDR2 is SVGIG in the germline V gene (reference sequence).

This clone was counted a single time. The chain employs TRBV6-4 and TRBJ2-1; 7 bases agree with TRBD2. The CDR3 is 15 amino acids. Germline V lookup: CDR1 MRHNA, CDR2 SNTAGT. Trimming removed 3 bases from V and 6 bases from J; junction bases left unmatched: 8. CDR3 DNA: TGTGCCAGCAGTGAGGGAGGACTAGGCAGCAATGAGCAGTTCTTC. As protein: CASSEGGLGSNEQFF.

The J gene is TRBJ1-1, the V gene TRBV28; D gene unclear. Trimming removed 2 bases from V and 6 bases from J, with 7 bases in between. The CDR3 runs 12 residues. CDR1 MDHEN and CDR2 SYDVKM come from the germline V gene. The DNA for the CDR3 is TGTGCCAGCAGTTTAGCGGTCGCTGAAGCTTTCTTT. Translated, it gives CASSLAVAEAFF.

The chain recombines TRBV5-1 with TRBJ2-2; D perhaps matches TRBD1 (6 bases). Deletions cut 7 bases from V and 4 bases from J, with 14 bases between. The CDR3 consists of 14 residues. CDR1 SGHRS and CDR2 YFSETQ come from the germline V gene. The CDR3 region is CASRQDPTTGELFF. CDR3 DNA: TGCGCCAGCCGACAGGACCCGACCACCGGGGAGCTGTTTTTT. Drawing the rest from reference TRBV5-1 and TRBJ2-2, the complete variable domain is KAGVTQTPRYLIKTRGQQVTLSCSPISGHRSVSWYQQTPGQGLQFLFEYFSETQRNKGNFPGRFSGRQFSNSRSEMNVSTLELGDSALYLCASRQDPTTGELFFGEGSRLTVL.

The chain recombines TRBV7-3 with TRBJ2-5; 11 nucleotides match TRBD2. The germline V gene has CDR1 SGHTA and CDR2 FQGTGA. The junction had 10 bases not matched to a gene; V was cut back by 5 bases and J by 2 bases. CDR3 length: 17 amino acids. The CDR3 sequence: CASSQRRLAGPQETQYF. The DNA for the CDR3 is TGTGCCAGCAGCCAAAGACGACTAGCGGGACCTCAAGAGACCCAGTACTTC.

The chain uses TRBV28 and TRBJ2-1, with 10 positions matching TRBD2. After removal of 2 bases from V and 6 bases from J, the junction contained 4 bases not matched to a gene. Germline V gene sequence: CDR1 MDHEN, CDR2 SYDVKM. The CDR3 covers 15 residues. In DNA form, the CDR3 reads TGTGCCAGCAGTTTACGCCTAGCGGGGGTCAATGAGCAGTTCTTC. Residues: CASSLRLAGVNEQFF. The full variable domain, its missing parts supplied by reference TRBV28 and TRBJ2-1, is DVKVTQSSRYLVKRTGEKVFLECVQDMDHENMFWYRQDPGLGLRLIYFSYDVKMKEKGDIPEGYSVSREKKERFSLILESASTNQTSMYLCASSLRLAGVNEQFFGPGTRLTVL.

In its sample, this clone was seen once. This chain links TRBV28 with TRBJ1-2; the D gene is possibly TRBD1 (6 bases). V was clipped by 3 bases and J by 8 bases, with 10 bases between them. CDR3 length: 12 residues. Germline CDR1 reads MDHEN; CDR2 reads SYDVKM. CDR3 sequence (DNA): TGTGCCAGCAGTTTTCGGGGGGCGGGCTACACCTTC. Its protein is CASSFRGAGYTF.

This clone is a singleton in its sample. The rearrangement joins TRBV28 to TRBJ2-1, with 9 positions matching TRBD2. This CDR3 comprises 13 residues. V was clipped by 5 bases and J by 10 bases; unmatched bases: 6. Germline values: CDR1 MDHEN, CDR2 SYDVKM. The DNA of the CDR3 is TGTGCCAGCAGTCTTAGCGGGAGAGGAGAGCAGTTCTTC. Protein product: CASSLSGRGEQFF.

J is TRBJ2-7 and V is TRBV7-2, with 7 positions matching TRBD2. The CDR3 contains 13 residues. Germline-derived CDR1 and CDR2 are SGHTA and FQGNSA. Trimming removed 6 bases from V and 2 bases from J; junction bases left unmatched: 4. As DNA, the CDR3 is TGTGCCAGCAGACCAGCGGGGACCTACGAGCAGTACTTC. This gives the protein CASRPAGTYEQYF.

This chain joins TRBV5-4 and TRBJ1-1; TRBD1 aligns across 10 bases. CDR1 is SGHNT, CDR2 YYREEE, per germline (reference sequence). This CDR3 region has 14 residues. J was trimmed by 4 bases and V by 4 bases; bases with no gene match: 4. In nucleotides, the CDR3 is TGTGCCAGCAGCCCACGACAGGGGGCCACTGAAGCTTTCTTT. This codes for CASSPRQGATEAFF.

The chain recombines TRBV6-5 with TRBJ1-2; TRBD1 aligns across 12 bases. In germline, CDR1 is MNHEY, CDR2 SVGAGI. With 10 bases clipped from V and 2 bases from J, the junction kept 8 bases outside the gene matches. The CDR3 sequence is 15 residues long. CDR3 residues: CATGTGGSLNYGYTF. The CDR3 coding sequence is TGTGCCACCGGGACAGGGGGCTCCTTGAACTATGGCTACACCTTC.

The chain carries TRBV7-3 and TRBJ2-1; 10 bases agree with TRBD2. CDR3 length: 18 residues. With 6 bases clipped from V and 0 bases from J, the junction kept 11 bases outside the gene matches. CDR1 is SGHTA, CDR2 FQGTGA, per germline. The CDR3 spells CASRLPGLAISSYNEQFF. CDR3 DNA: TGTGCCAGCAGGTTACCGGGACTAGCGATAAGCTCCTACAATGAGCAGTTCTTC.

This clone was seen just once. This sequence joins TRBV2 and TRBJ2-2; 12 positions agree with TRBD2. The CDR3 contains 15 residues. V dropped 2 bases and J dropped 9; count of bases not matched to a gene: 4. Looked up from germline, CDR1 is SNHLY and CDR2 is FYNNEI. The CDR3 region is CASSETSGRYRELFF. The CDR3 nucleotides are TGTGCCAGCAGTGAAACTAGCGGGAGGTACCGGGAGCTGTTTTTT.

The chain uses TRBV18 and TRBJ2-7; no firm D call. Germline V CDR1 and CDR2: KGHSH, LQKENI. This CDR3 comprises 14 residues. V was cut by 3 bases and J by 5 bases, with 14 bases left in between. CDR3: CASSPKPGPNEQYV. CDR3 nucleotide sequence: TGTGCCAGCTCACCCAAGCCGGGTCCCAACGAGCAGTACGTC.

The V and J genes are TRBV4-3 and TRBJ1-2; D unresolved. From germline, CDR1 is LGHNA and CDR2 YSLEER. V was pared by 4 bases and J by 7 bases, with 16 bases between. This CDR3 contains 14 residues. The CDR3 protein is CASSPSPEVGGYTF. CDR3 DNA: TGCGCCAGCAGCCCCTCCCCGGAGGTGGGTGGCTACACCTTC.

The chain joins TRBV7-9 to TRBJ2-7, with 7 bases matching TRBD1. The V and J ends lost 5 bases and 7 bases, in that order; junction bases with no gene match: 14. Germline lookup yields CDR1 SEHNR and CDR2 FQNEAQ (reference sequence). The CDR3 spans 15 residues. The CDR3 DNA follows: TGTGCCAGCAGCGGAACCGGGACAGCCGCAGGGGAGCAGTACTTC. It yields the protein CASSGTGTAAGEQYF. Filled out from reference TRBV7-9 and TRBJ2-7, the complete variable domain reads DTGVSQNPRHKITKRGQNVTFRCDPISEHNRLYWYRQTLGQGPEFLTYFQNEAQLEKSRLLSDRFSAERPKGSFSTLEIQRTEQGDSAMYLCASSGTGTAAGEQYFGPGTRLTVT.